This T cell receptor (beta chain) was sequenced during a study of blood T cell repertoires in COVID-19 (TCRdb year 2020). Background on the whole study: The collaborator samples originated in the United States, Italy and Spain and spanned the acute and convalescent phases of COVID-19. The material from the prospective study consisted of cDNA or gDNA derived from T cells, B-cell-depleted T cells, or PBMCs. Deeply sampled blood TCRbeta repertoires from subjects exposed to, actively infected with, or recovered from COVID-19 were included in the dataset. The repertoires were released in a freely available public database meant as a resource for research on the immune response to SARS-CoV-2. Samples were obtained from the ongoing ImmuneRACE study (first 160 participants) and from 1,000 to 1,500 subjects provided by 6 global collaborators. Nearly every sample came with metadata listing a de-identified subject ID, COVID-19 status, age in years and sex. Where available, HLA class I and class II types were obtained from metadata supplied by the sample provider rather than from assay-based typing. General findings and caveats noted by the study authors: The amount of clinical and demographic metadata varied by source and participant and was provided uncurated.

TCRbeta CDR3 regions were amplified from genomic DNA by means of the immunoSEQ Assay, a bias-controlled multiplex PCR. Per the source publication's procedure: Within the assay, amplification of reference gene primers was used to estimate how many nucleated cells each sample contained. To quantify the absolute abundance of each unique TCRbeta CDR3 rearrangement, sequence reads were collapsed and filtered. Productive Simpson clonality was computed per sample as the square root of Simpson's diversity index over productive rearrangements. TCRdb obtained this table from immuneACCESS and retained in-frame rearrangements with V and J assigned. These tables miss some clones; where compared with another copy, unresolved V genes account for less than half of the shortfall, and the remainder is unexplained. V, J and clone size are taken as reported in that table, and D and trimming were inferred from the DNA itself. For this sample the table gives roughly 250,000 clones, of which approximately 80% were detected only once. Together, the top ten hold around 1.8% of the sample.

Collaborating institutions collected whole blood in K2EDTA tubes following their own protocols. For TCRbeta analysis, collaborators shipped samples in one of three forms: frozen whole blood, isolated PBMCs, or DNA extracted from either of those sample types. Regarding this clone: The clone's antigen remains unknown. No clone much larger than this one lies a single base away; base qualities are absent.

At the junction V is shortened by 0 bases and J by 5 bases; bases outside the gene matches: 3. The CDR3, from cysteine to phenylalanine, totals 16 residues. Kept here is only the CDR3 DNA, which spans 48 bases and is read in frame from base 1. Based on the germline V gene, the CDR1 and CDR2 sequences are SGHRS and YFSETQ. Sample: peripheral blood. The sequence was obtained from a woman over 75 with acute or convalescent COVID-19. The V and J genes are TRBV5-1 and TRBJ2-2, with 11 junctional bases fitting TRBD2. CDR3 loop: CASSLGRLAGTGELFF. The sequenced DNA: TGCGCCAGCAGCTTGGGGAGACTAGCGGGAACCGGGGAGCTGTTTTTT.